These 8 T cell receptor beta chains were all obtained from the same sample, sequenced in a study of CD8 T cells in ankylosing spondylitis. TCRdb re-derived calls from the 5' RACE reads in MiXCR, one entry per CDR3 protein. The data hold some 270,000 distinct CDR3 sequences, with about a sixth observed a single time. The sample taken for sequencing was blood, either unsorted or a sorted T cell fraction (not recorded which). The receptors here all came from a male donor with ankylosing spondylitis or in good health (not recorded which).

This clonotype showed up just a few times. The genes are TRBV29-1 and TRBJ2-4; 8 nucleotides agree with TRBD1. Trimming cost V 6 bases and J 9 bases; bases outside gene matches: 4. Germline V gene data show CDR1 as SQVTM and CDR2 as ANQGSEA. The CDR3 runs 11 residues. The CDR3 bases are TGCAGCGTAGACAGGGGTGGCATTCAGTACTTC. This translates into CSVDRGGIQYF.

This clonotype was observed a few times. This rearrangement joins TRBV29-1 to TRBJ1-1; TRBD1 might be the D (5 bases). Trimming removed 6 bases from V and 1 base from J, with 12 bases in between. The germline V gene encodes CDR1 SQVTM and CDR2 ANQGSEA. This CDR3 is 13 amino acids long. Here the CDR3 DNA reads TGCAGCGTCCCCGGGGCTCGGAACACTGAAGCTTTCTTT. The encoded protein is CSVPGARNTEAFF.

The chain combines TRBV5-1 with TRBJ1-4, with 8 bases matching TRBD1. In germline, CDR1 is SGHRS, CDR2 YFSETQ. J lost 8 bases, V lost 3 bases, and 6 bases had no gene match. The CDR3 has 14 amino acids. The DNA for the CDR3 is TGCGCCAGCAGCTCGGGACAGGCGCACGAAAAACTGTTTTTT. Its protein is CASSSGQAHEKLFF.

This clonotype was observed once. Compared with germline, one end of the junction differs, possibly owing to a read error. CDR3 protein: CASSQDVLAENEQCF. DNA for the CDR3: TGTGCCAGCAGCCAAGACGTACTAGCGGAGAATGAGCAGTGCTTC. The genes are TRBV4-2 and TRBJ2-1; 8 bases align to TRBD2. Germline CDR1 reads LGHNA; CDR2 reads YNFKEQ. The CDR3 runs 15 residues.

This clonotype appeared many times. The chain uses TRBV5-1 and TRBJ2-3, with 8 nucleotides matching TRBD2. After removal of 5 bases from V and 3 bases from J, the junction contained 11 bases not matched to a gene. CDR1 is SGHRS and CDR2 is YFSETQ in the germline V gene. The CDR3 runs to 16 residues. CDR3: CASRATGGLATDTQYF. CDR3 in DNA: TGCGCCAGCAGAGCGACTGGAGGACTAGCAACAGATACGCAGTATTTT.

Concerning this clonotype: At one end, the junction sequence differs from germline, possibly due to a read error. Written as DNA, the CDR3 is TGTGCCAGCAGTTCCATGGTCAACAATGAGCAGATCTTC. Translation: CASSSMVNNEQIF. The chain recombines TRBV12-3 or TRBV12-4 with TRBJ2-1; D gene ambiguous. The CDR3 is 13 amino acids.

The chain combines TRBV20-1 with TRBJ2-1, with D unresolved. The CDR3 has 10 residues. V gave up 8 bases and J gave up 7 bases, with 9 bases separating them. Per germline, CDR1 DFQATT and CDR2 SNEGSKA (reference sequence). The CDR3 is CSFGLNEQFF. The CDR3 DNA reads TGCAGTTTCGGGTTGAATGAGCAGTTCTTC.

This clonotype was counted between two and nine times. The chain has TRBV29-1 and TRBJ2-7; a possible D gene is TRBD1 (6 bases). The CDR3 totals 14 residues. The germline CDR1 and CDR2 sequences are SQVTM and ANQGSEA. V lost 6 bases, J lost 3 bases, and 18 bases lay in between. The CDR3 is CSVQGGKIGYEQYF. CDR3 bases: TGCAGCGTCCAAGGGGGAAAAATCGGCTACGAGCAGTACTTC.